Listed below are T cell receptor beta chains from one sample, sequenced in a study of post-analysis software for immune sequencing data. Each CDR3 protein is one row after TCRdb ran MiXCR on the PCR reads. The sample holds 700,000 to 800,000 distinct CDR3 sequences, roughly 27% seen once. The sample taken for sequencing was blood. Receptors originate from a girl aged 10 to 17 with multiple sclerosis. CDR3s include the opening cysteine and the closing phenylalanine or tryptophan. A D gene is named only where the DNA matches it firmly. A clone size is listed for some rows: how often the clone was seen (once, few, many), or a class if it is expanded.

J gene: TRBJ1-4; V gene: TRBV20-1; clone size: few; D gene: NA; CDR3 DNA: TGCAGTGCTAGTGGTGTCGGGGGGTTTGCAACTAATGAAAAACTGTTTTTT; CDR3 protein: CSASGVGGFATNEKLFF
J gene: TRBJ2-5; V gene: TRBV5-1; clone size: NA; D gene: NA; CDR3 DNA: TGCGCCAGCAGCTTGAGGAGGGACTACCAAGAGACCCAGTACTTC; CDR3 protein: CASSLRRDYQETQYF
J gene: TRBJ2-5; V gene: TRBV10-3; clone size: NA; D gene: NA; CDR3 DNA: TGTGCCATCAGTCAACCCGGGTCGAATTTCGGGACCCAGTACTTC; CDR3 protein: CAISQPGSNFGTQYF
J gene: TRBJ1-2; V gene: TRBV6-1; clone size: NA; D gene: NA; CDR3 DNA: TGTGCCAGCAGTAACTATGGCTGCACCTTC; CDR3 protein: CASSNYGCTF
J gene: TRBJ1-3; V gene: TRBV5-1; clone size: few; D gene: NA; CDR3 DNA: TGCGCCAGCAGCTTGGCGGCCTTCTCTGGAAACACCATATATTTT; CDR3 protein: CASSLAAFSGNTIYF
J gene: TRBJ2-3; V gene: TRBV7-2; clone size: NA; D gene: TRBD2; CDR3 DNA: TGTGCCAGCAGCTTAGGGCTAGCGGACCTACTTGGTACAGATACGCAGTATTTT; CDR3 protein: CASSLGLADLLGTDTQYF
J gene: TRBJ2-7; V gene: TRBV28; clone size: NA; D gene: NA; CDR3 DNA: TGTGCCAGCAGTCTCGCAGGGGAGGAGCAGTACTTC; CDR3 protein: CASSLAGEEQYF
J gene: TRBJ2-1; V gene: TRBV29-1; clone size: NA; D gene: TRBD2; CDR3 DNA: TGCAGCGTTGGGCTAGCGGGGGGGGCCAATGAGCAGTTCTTC; CDR3 protein: CSVGLAGGANEQFF
J gene: TRBJ2-5; V gene: TRBV7-2; clone size: NA; D gene: NA; CDR3 DNA: TGTGCCAGCTTACCCACCATGGGTCAAGAGACCCAGTACTTC; CDR3 protein: CASLPTMGQETQYF
J gene: TRBJ2-1; V gene: TRBV12-3/TRBV12-4; clone size: NA; D gene: TRBD2; CDR3 DNA: TGTGCCAGCAGTTTTGGGGAGGGCCACAACAATGAGCAGTTCTTC; CDR3 protein: CASSFGEGHNNEQFF
J gene: TRBJ2-5; V gene: TRBV25-1; clone size: few; D gene: NA; CDR3 DNA: TGTGCCAGCAGTGAATATCGGGGGAGGGAGACCCAGTACTTC; CDR3 protein: CASSEYRGRETQYF
J gene: TRBJ2-1; V gene: TRBV29-1; clone size: many; D gene: NA; CDR3 DNA: TGCAGCGTTGAATTTCGAGGGGCCGGACCCCCCGCGAATGAGCAGTTCTTC; CDR3 protein: CSVEFRGAGPPANEQFF
J gene: TRBJ1-1; V gene: TRBV6-6; clone size: NA; D gene: TRBD1; CDR3 DNA: TGTGCCAGCAGTTACTCCGCAGGGGGGGGCACTGAAGCTTTCTTT; CDR3 protein: CASSYSAGGGTEAFF
J gene: TRBJ2-5; V gene: TRBV29-1; clone size: NA; D gene: NA; CDR3 DNA: TGCAGCGTCACAAAAGCGGCCCTCCCCCGAGAGACCCAGTACTTC; CDR3 protein: CSVTKAALPRETQYF
J gene: TRBJ2-3; V gene: TRBV20-1; clone size: few; D gene: TRBD2; CDR3 DNA: TGCAGGGGAACCCCGGGACTAGCGGGGGGAACAGATACGCAGTATTTT; CDR3 protein: CRGTPGLAGGTDTQYF
J gene: TRBJ2-1; V gene: TRBV14; clone size: few; D gene: TRBD2; CDR3 DNA: TGTGCCAGCAGCCCCCCTTCTCCCGGGACTAGCGGGAGGAGCTCCTACAATGAGCAGTTCTTC; CDR3 protein: CASSPPSPGTSGRSSYNEQFF
J gene: TRBJ2-4; V gene: TRBV20-1; clone size: NA; D gene: NA; CDR3 DNA: TGCAGTGCTAGAGAATCCCCGTTAGCCAAAAACATTCAGTACTTC; CDR3 protein: CSARESPLAKNIQYF
J gene: TRBJ1-5; V gene: TRBV3-1; clone size: NA; D gene: NA; CDR3 DNA: TGTGCCAGCAGCCAGTCAGATAGCAATCAGCCCCAGCATTTT; CDR3 protein: CASSQSDSNQPQHF
J gene: TRBJ2-7; V gene: TRBV6-6; clone size: NA; D gene: NA; CDR3 DNA: TGTGCCAGCAGCCCCCCGCAGGGGTTAAGTACCGAGCAGTACTTC; CDR3 protein: CASSPPQGLSTEQYF
J gene: TRBJ2-1; V gene: TRBV20-1; clone size: many; D gene: TRBD2; CDR3 DNA: TGCAGTGCTAGGGGGACTAGCGGATACAATGAGCAGTTCTTC; CDR3 protein: CSARGTSGYNEQFF
J gene: TRBJ2-3; V gene: TRBV6-6; clone size: few; D gene: NA; CDR3 DNA: TGTGCCAGCAGCCCCGACGTCCGTCCGGAGCAGTATTTT; CDR3 protein: CASSPDVRPEQYF
J gene: TRBJ1-1; V gene: TRBV25-1; clone size: NA; D gene: TRBD1; CDR3 DNA: TGTGCCAGCACCGGGACAGGGGACACTGAAGCTTTCTTT; CDR3 protein: CASTGTGDTEAFF
J gene: TRBJ2-3; V gene: TRBV5-1; clone size: NA; D gene: TRBD2; CDR3 DNA: TGCGCCAGCAGCGTCTATAGCGGGAGTAGCACAGATACGCAGTATTTT; CDR3 protein: CASSVYSGSSTDTQYF
J gene: TRBJ2-3; V gene: TRBV10-3; clone size: NA; D gene: NA; CDR3 DNA: TGTGCCATCGCGGGCAGCAGCGCAGATACGCAGTATTTT; CDR3 protein: CAIAGSSADTQYF
J gene: TRBJ2-5; V gene: TRBV19; clone size: NA; D gene: NA; CDR3 DNA: TGTGCCAGTAGTATAGGGGTACTCTCGGCGGAGCAGTACTTC; CDR3 protein: CASSIGVLSAEQYF
J gene: TRBJ2-3; V gene: TRBV4-1; clone size: few; D gene: NA; CDR3 DNA: TGCGCCAGCAGCCAGTTAGCCCGGCGAGCGCTCGAGGACGCAGATACGCAGTATTTT; CDR3 protein: CASSQLARRALEDADTQYF
J gene: TRBJ2-7; V gene: TRBV6-6; clone size: few; D gene: TRBD2; CDR3 DNA: TGTGCCAGCAGATTTACTAGCGGGGGCCCTACCTACGAGCAGTACTTC; CDR3 protein: CASRFTSGGPTYEQYF
J gene: TRBJ2-3; V gene: TRBV5-1; clone size: few; D gene: TRBD2; CDR3 DNA: TGCGCCAGCAGCACGGGACTAGCGGGAGTCGCAGATACGCAGTATTTT; CDR3 protein: CASSTGLAGVADTQYF
J gene: TRBJ2-3; V gene: TRBV20-1; clone size: NA; D gene: NA; CDR3 DNA: TGCAGTGCTGCCTCCCGGGCCAATACGCAGTATTTT; CDR3 protein: CSAASRANTQYF
J gene: TRBJ2-5; V gene: TRBV7-9; clone size: few; D gene: NA; CDR3 DNA: TGTGCCAGCAGCTTTGGGGATCTCAAGACCCAGTACTTC; CDR3 protein: CASSFGDLKTQYF
J gene: TRBJ2-7; V gene: TRBV7-2; clone size: NA; D gene: NA; CDR3 DNA: TGTGCCAGCAGCTTAGTATTTGGGTCCTCCTACGAGCAGTACTTC; CDR3 protein: CASSLVFGSSYEQYF
J gene: TRBJ2-1; V gene: TRBV7-8; clone size: many; D gene: NA; CDR3 DNA: TGTGCCAGCAGCTTCTGGTCCCAACCTACATATGAGCAGTTCTTC; CDR3 protein: CASSFWSQPTYEQFF
J gene: TRBJ2-3; V gene: TRBV7-9; clone size: NA; D gene: NA; CDR3 DNA: TGTGCCAGCAGCCCCGATGTCACAGATACGCAGTATTTT; CDR3 protein: CASSPDVTDTQYF
J gene: TRBJ2-3; V gene: TRBV6-1; clone size: NA; D gene: NA; CDR3 DNA: TGTGCCAGCAGTGACGGACACCCCACAGATACGCAGTATTTT; CDR3 protein: CASSDGHPTDTQYF
J gene: TRBJ2-7; V gene: TRBV7-2; clone size: NA; D gene: NA; CDR3 DNA: TGTGCCAGCAGCTTAGCCCCATCGACCTACGAGCAGTACTTC; CDR3 protein: CASSLAPSTYEQYF
J gene: TRBJ2-1; V gene: TRBV7-2; clone size: few; D gene: NA; CDR3 DNA: TGTGCCAGCAGGCAGGACTCCCCCGGGGGTGAGCAGTTCTTC; CDR3 protein: CASRQDSPGGEQFF
J gene: TRBJ1-2; V gene: TRBV4-2; clone size: NA; D gene: NA; CDR3 DNA: TGTGCCAGCAGCCAAGGGACAGCCGACTTTAACTATGGCTACACCTTC; CDR3 protein: CASSQGTADFNYGYTF
J gene: TRBJ2-5; V gene: TRBV6-2/TRBV6-3; clone size: few; D gene: NA; CDR3 DNA: TGTGCCAGCAGTTCATCAGAGGTGGAGACCCAGTACTTC; CDR3 protein: CASSSSEVETQYF
J gene: TRBJ2-1; V gene: TRBV7-2; clone size: few; D gene: NA; CDR3 DNA: TGTGCCAGCAGCCATCTAGCAGGAGGGATTGAGCAGTTCTTC; CDR3 protein: CASSHLAGGIEQFF
J gene: TRBJ2-1; V gene: TRBV29-1; clone size: NA; D gene: TRBD2; CDR3 DNA: TGCAGCGTGGTCGGGGGGGACCTCTCCTACAATGAGCAGTTCTTC; CDR3 protein: CSVVGGDLSYNEQFF
J gene: TRBJ2-5; V gene: TRBV20-1; clone size: few; D gene: NA; CDR3 DNA: TGCAGTGCTAGGTGGGGTGGAGAGACCCAGTACTTC; CDR3 protein: CSARWGGETQYF
J gene: TRBJ1-1; V gene: TRBV7-8; clone size: NA; D gene: NA; CDR3 DNA: TGTGCCAGCAGCTTAGATGTCACCACTGAAGCTTTCTTT; CDR3 protein: CASSLDVTTEAFF
J gene: TRBJ2-7; V gene: TRBV6-2/TRBV6-3; clone size: few; D gene: NA; CDR3 DNA: TGTGCCAGCAGTTACCCCCAGGACGCCAAGTACGAGCAGTACTTC; CDR3 protein: CASSYPQDAKYEQYF
J gene: TRBJ2-3; V gene: TRBV9; clone size: few; D gene: NA; CDR3 DNA: TGTGCCAGCAGCGTCTCTCAGGACCTAACACACACAGATACGCAGTATTTT; CDR3 protein: CASSVSQDLTHTDTQYF
J gene: TRBJ2-7; V gene: TRBV16; clone size: NA; D gene: NA; CDR3 DNA: TGTGCCAGCAGCGGTGGGTTCACACGGGACGAGCAGTACTTC; CDR3 protein: CASSGGFTRDEQYF
J gene: TRBJ2-3; V gene: TRBV7-9; clone size: NA; D gene: NA; CDR3 DNA: TGTGCCAGCAGCCCCTCCCGGGGGGCTAGCACAGATACGCAGTATTTT; CDR3 protein: CASSPSRGASTDTQYF
J gene: TRBJ1-1; V gene: TRBV2; clone size: NA; D gene: TRBD1; CDR3 DNA: TGTGCCAGCAGGGGGACAGGCGAACAAGGTGAAGCTTTCTTT; CDR3 protein: CASRGTGEQGEAFF
J gene: TRBJ2-7; V gene: TRBV29-1; clone size: NA; D gene: NA; CDR3 DNA: TGCAGCGTTGACGGTGCGGCCTCTGGCGAGCAGTACTTC; CDR3 protein: CSVDGAASGEQYF
J gene: TRBJ1-6; V gene: TRBV7-8; clone size: many; D gene: NA; CDR3 DNA: TGTGCCAGCAGCTTAGGTCAGGGCGGCAATTCACCCCTCCACTTT; CDR3 protein: CASSLGQGGNSPLHF